Listed below are T cell receptor beta chains from one sample, sequenced in a study of blood T cell repertoires in COVID-19. Profiling relied on immunoSEQ multiplex PCR, and the TCRdb table lists in-frame clones only, not all of them. The sample consists of 50,000 to 65,000 clones, roughly 72% of them appearing once. The specimen was peripheral blood. These receptors came from a woman aged 70-85 years with COVID-19, enrolled during active disease. CDR3s include the opening cysteine and the closing phenylalanine or tryptophan. Fields, in order: V gene, D gene, clone size, J gene, CDR3 protein, CDR3 DNA. The D gene is left open where the match is weak. Some rows have no size entry. The others give once, few or many, or a class for an expanded clone.

v_call: TRBV7-9
d_call: TRBD1
clone_size: few
j_call: TRBJ1-1
cdr3_aa: CASSEGQGAINTEAFF
cdr3_nt: TGTGCCAGCAGCGAGGGACAGGGGGCTATCAACACTGAAGCTTTCTTT

v_call: TRBV5-6
d_call: .
clone_size: .
j_call: TRBJ2-3
cdr3_aa: CASSLKVLAVSTDTQYF
cdr3_nt: TGTGCCAGCAGCTTGAAGGTTCTAGCAGTCAGCACAGATACGCAGTATTTT

v_call: TRBV7-2
d_call: .
clone_size: .
j_call: TRBJ2-2
cdr3_aa: CASSSSGELFF
cdr3_nt: TGTGCCAGCAGCTCGTCCGGGGAGCTGTTTTTT

v_call: TRBV4-2
d_call: .
clone_size: few
j_call: TRBJ2-1
cdr3_aa: CASSQDRARGLYEQFF
cdr3_nt: TGTGCCAGCAGCCAAGATCGGGCACGGGGTCTCTATGAGCAGTTCTTC

v_call: TRBV5-6
d_call: TRBD1
clone_size: .
j_call: TRBJ1-2
cdr3_aa: CASSPLDRALLLVYGYTF
cdr3_nt: TGTGCCAGCAGCCCCCTGGACAGGGCACTTTTACTGGTCTATGGCTACACCTTC

v_call: TRBV7-2
d_call: TRBD1
clone_size: .
j_call: TRBJ1-2
cdr3_aa: CASSLDRTGGRGYTF
cdr3_nt: TGTGCCAGCAGCTTAGATCGGACAGGGGGGCGTGGCTACACCTTC

v_call: TRBV19
d_call: TRBD1
clone_size: .
j_call: TRBJ1-4
cdr3_aa: CASSGQGSSEKLFF
cdr3_nt: TGTGCCAGTAGTGGACAGGGATCAAGTGAAAAACTGTTTTTT

v_call: TRBV5-1
d_call: TRBD1
clone_size: .
j_call: TRBJ1-2
cdr3_aa: CASSRTNLGQVNDGYTF
cdr3_nt: TGCGCCAGCAGCCGTACTAACTTAGGACAGGTTAATGATGGCTACACCTTC

v_call: TRBV7-2
d_call: .
clone_size: .
j_call: TRBJ2-1
cdr3_aa: CASSLVGDFNNEQFF
cdr3_nt: TGTGCCAGCAGCTTAGTGGGGGACTTCAACAATGAGCAGTTCTTC

v_call: TRBV12-5
d_call: TRBD1
clone_size: .
j_call: TRBJ2-1
cdr3_aa: CASGFGQGARNEQFF
cdr3_nt: TGTGCTAGTGGTTTTGGGCAGGGGGCGCGGAATGAGCAGTTCTTC

v_call: TRBV12-3/TRBV12-4
d_call: .
clone_size: .
j_call: TRBJ1-1
cdr3_aa: CASRYGGPTEAFF
cdr3_nt: TGTGCCAGCAGGTACGGGGGGCCCACTGAAGCTTTCTTT

v_call: TRBV6-2/TRBV6-3
d_call: .
clone_size: .
j_call: TRBJ2-4
cdr3_aa: CASSPLHLTDVLAKNIQYF
cdr3_nt: TGTGCCAGCAGTCCCCTCCACCTGACAGACGTCTTAGCCAAAAACATTCAGTACTTC

v_call: TRBV6-1
d_call: TRBD1
clone_size: .
j_call: TRBJ1-1
cdr3_aa: CASSGAQGALLNTEAFF
cdr3_nt: TGTGCCAGCAGTGGGGCACAGGGGGCGCTTTTGAACACTGAAGCTTTCTTT

v_call: TRBV12-3/TRBV12-4
d_call: TRBD1
clone_size: few
j_call: TRBJ1-2
cdr3_aa: CASSLGTGTGYTF
cdr3_nt: TGTGCCAGCAGTTTGGGGACAGGGACTGGCTACACCTTC

v_call: TRBV6-5
d_call: TRBD2
clone_size: few
j_call: TRBJ2-2
cdr3_aa: CASSFLTSGRPGELFF
cdr3_nt: TGTGCCAGCAGTTTCTTGACTAGCGGGAGGCCCGGGGAGCTGTTTTTT

v_call: TRBV20-1
d_call: .
clone_size: .
j_call: TRBJ1-3
cdr3_aa: CSASSRVSGNTIYF
cdr3_nt: TGCAGTGCTAGTTCCCGGGTCTCTGGAAACACCATATATTTT

v_call: TRBV15
d_call: .
clone_size: .
j_call: TRBJ2-5
cdr3_aa: CATSSPKDSQETQYF
cdr3_nt: TGTGCCACCAGCAGCCCTAAGGACAGCCAAGAGACCCAGTACTTC

v_call: TRBV14
d_call: TRBD2
clone_size: .
j_call: TRBJ2-1
cdr3_aa: CASSPLAGGSYNEQFF
cdr3_nt: TGTGCCAGCAGCCCTCTAGCGGGGGGATCCTACAATGAGCAGTTCTTC

v_call: TRBV2
d_call: .
clone_size: .
j_call: TRBJ2-4
cdr3_aa: CASSGAGAKNIQYF
cdr3_nt: TGTGCCAGCAGTGGGGCGGGAGCCAAAAACATTCAGTACTTC

v_call: TRBV6-5
d_call: .
clone_size: once
j_call: TRBJ1-2
cdr3_aa: CASSLGTGVYGYTF
cdr3_nt: TGTGCCAGCAGCTTGGGTACCGGGGTCTATGGCTACACCTTC

v_call: TRBV7-9
d_call: TRBD2
clone_size: .
j_call: TRBJ2-1
cdr3_aa: CASSLRTRRDYNEQFF
cdr3_nt: TGTGCCAGCAGCTTACGGACTAGAAGGGACTACAATGAGCAGTTCTTC

v_call: TRBV19
d_call: .
clone_size: .
j_call: TRBJ1-2
cdr3_aa: CASSSTGPRGYGYTF
cdr3_nt: TGTGCCAGTAGCAGCACCGGGCCCCGGGGGTATGGCTACACCTTC

v_call: TRBV28
d_call: TRBD2
clone_size: .
j_call: TRBJ2-1
cdr3_aa: CASSFSGRYNEQFF
cdr3_nt: TGTGCCAGCAGTTTTAGCGGGCGTTACAATGAGCAGTTCTTC

v_call: TRBV5-1
d_call: TRBD1
clone_size: once
j_call: TRBJ2-2
cdr3_aa: CASSLQGANTGELFF
cdr3_nt: TGCGCCAGCAGCTTACAGGGGGCGAATACCGGGGAGCTGTTTTTT

v_call: TRBV5-4
d_call: .
clone_size: .
j_call: TRBJ2-5
cdr3_aa: CASSTWTEGETQYF
cdr3_nt: TGTGCCAGCAGCACCTGGACAGAAGGGGAGACCCAGTACTTC

v_call: TRBV18
d_call: .
clone_size: few
j_call: TRBJ1-5
cdr3_aa: CASSSEWSNQPQHF
cdr3_nt: TGTGCCAGCTCCTCAGAATGGAGCAATCAGCCCCAGCATTTT

v_call: TRBV6-6
d_call: .
clone_size: .
j_call: TRBJ1-5
cdr3_aa: CASKADQGYQPQHF
cdr3_nt: TGTGCCAGCAAGGCGGACCAGGGATATCAGCCCCAGCATTTT

v_call: TRBV5-8
d_call: .
clone_size: many
j_call: TRBJ1-5
cdr3_aa: CASQFSRGGSNQPQHF
cdr3_nt: TGTGCCAGCCAATTTTCGAGGGGGGGGAGCAATCAGCCCCAGCATTTT

v_call: TRBV6-1
d_call: .
clone_size: .
j_call: TRBJ1-2
cdr3_aa: CASSESWQNGYTF
cdr3_nt: TGTGCCAGCAGTGAATCTTGGCAGAATGGCTACACCTTC

v_call: TRBV6-1
d_call: .
clone_size: few
j_call: TRBJ1-5
cdr3_aa: CASSELGGSNQPQHF
cdr3_nt: TGTGCCAGCAGTGAACTAGGGGGTAGCAATCAGCCCCAGCATTTT

v_call: TRBV5-4
d_call: TRBD2
clone_size: .
j_call: TRBJ2-2
cdr3_aa: CASSSGTSGRARDGELFF
cdr3_nt: TGTGCCAGCAGCTCAGGGACTAGCGGGAGGGCCCGTGACGGGGAGCTGTTTTTT

v_call: TRBV5-4
d_call: .
clone_size: .
j_call: TRBJ2-1
cdr3_aa: CASSLGSGSYNEQFF
cdr3_nt: TGTGCCAGCAGCTTGGGTAGCGGTTCCTACAATGAGCAGTTCTTC

v_call: TRBV6-1
d_call: .
clone_size: .
j_call: TRBJ1-6
cdr3_aa: CASSESILGGNNSPLHF
cdr3_nt: TGTGCCAGCAGTGAAAGCATATTGGGGGGGAATAATTCACCCCTCCACTTT

v_call: TRBV19
d_call: TRBD1
clone_size: .
j_call: TRBJ1-1
cdr3_aa: CASRPDRENTEAFF
cdr3_nt: TGTGCCAGTAGACCAGACAGGGAGAACACTGAAGCTTTCTTT

v_call: TRBV6-2/TRBV6-3
d_call: .
clone_size: few
j_call: TRBJ1-5
cdr3_aa: CASSSARISPPQHF
cdr3_nt: TGTGCCAGCAGTTCGGCGAGGATATCACCGCCCCAGCATTTT

v_call: TRBV7-2
d_call: .
clone_size: few
j_call: TRBJ1-2
cdr3_aa: CASSLVTGYGYTF
cdr3_nt: TGTGCCAGCAGCTTGGTTACAGGTTATGGCTACACCTTC

v_call: TRBV6-5
d_call: TRBD1
clone_size: .
j_call: TRBJ1-1
cdr3_aa: CASSSQGVRNTEAFF
cdr3_nt: TGTGCCAGCAGTTCGCAGGGGGTAAGAAACACTGAAGCTTTCTTT

v_call: TRBV10-3
d_call: .
clone_size: few
j_call: TRBJ1-2
cdr3_aa: CAISGNRRNYGYTF
cdr3_nt: TGTGCCATCAGTGGCAACAGGCGGAACTATGGCTACACCTTC

v_call: TRBV5-1
d_call: .
clone_size: .
j_call: TRBJ1-1
cdr3_aa: CASSLTGMNTEAFF
cdr3_nt: TGCGCCAGCAGCTTGACAGGGATGAACACTGAAGCTTTCTTT

v_call: TRBV3-1/TRBV3-2
d_call: .
clone_size: .
j_call: TRBJ2-3
cdr3_aa: CASSQGANARTDTQYF
cdr3_nt: TGTGCCAGCAGCCAAGGGGCGAACGCCCGCACAGATACGCAGTATTTT

v_call: TRBV5-6
d_call: .
clone_size: .
j_call: TRBJ1-5
cdr3_aa: CASSLWAEYSNQPQHF
cdr3_nt: TGTGCCAGCAGCTTATGGGCAGAGTATAGCAATCAGCCCCAGCATTTT

v_call: TRBV18
d_call: .
clone_size: .
j_call: TRBJ1-2
cdr3_aa: CASSPDSGYTF
cdr3_nt: TGTGCCAGCTCCCCCGACAGCGGCTACACCTTC

v_call: TRBV18
d_call: .
clone_size: .
j_call: TRBJ2-5
cdr3_aa: CASSPDRGTQYF
cdr3_nt: TGTGCCAGCTCCCCGGACAGAGGGACCCAGTACTTC